This T cell receptor beta chain was found in a study of cytomegalovirus exposure and HLA in healthy donors. PCR was performed using 60 Vbeta and 13 Jbeta primers. TCRdb's copy holds only in-frame clones and misses some; the assay was immunoSEQ multiplex PCR. The sample's table shows roughly 140,000 clones. V was clipped by 7 bases and J by 7 bases; unmatched bases: 4. Germline values: CDR1 SGHTA, CDR2 FQGNSA. The CDR3 is 13 amino acids. The sequence derives from a man in his forties or fifties in good health and CMV-seronegative. The sample taken for sequencing was PBMCs. This chain connects TRBV7-2 to TRBJ2-1; TRBD2 aligns across 10 bases. The chain's CDR3 is CASISGGANEQFF. Written as DNA, the CDR3 is TGTGCCAGCATCAGCGGGGGGGCGAATGAGCAGTTCTTC.